The TCR beta chain described here comes from a study of shared clonotypes between healthy human individuals. About the study: Per donor, CD8 memory used one plate, CD8 naive used two, CD4 memory used three and CD4 naive used three.

This CDR3 is built from 14 residues. Germline V gene lookup returns CDR1 PRHDT and CDR2 FYEKMQ (reference sequence). Trimming took off 5 bases at V and 9 bases at J, with 17 bases between the two ends. CD45RO negativity and positive selection for CCR7 defined naive CD8 cells, a population that excluded terminally differentiated effector memory CD45RA+ cells. In the study's own analysis: As immunoSEQ supplied junction-only sequences (without quality scores), filtering differed. TCRdb's copy holds only in-frame clones and misses some; the assay was immunoSEQ multiplex PCR. Clone size and the V and J calls come from that table; the DNA yielded D and trimming. Counted here are about 800,000 clones, just over 95% occurring once; the ten biggest clones make up around 0.25%.

The source of this sequence is a man younger than 45 in good health. Material: naive CD8+ T cells sorted from blood. V is TRBV13 and J is TRBJ2-1; maybe TRBD1 (6 bases). The CDR3: CASSEYRVWGEQFF. The CDR3 coding sequence is TGTGCCAGCAGCGAGTACAGGGTTTGGGGTGAGCAGTTCTTC.